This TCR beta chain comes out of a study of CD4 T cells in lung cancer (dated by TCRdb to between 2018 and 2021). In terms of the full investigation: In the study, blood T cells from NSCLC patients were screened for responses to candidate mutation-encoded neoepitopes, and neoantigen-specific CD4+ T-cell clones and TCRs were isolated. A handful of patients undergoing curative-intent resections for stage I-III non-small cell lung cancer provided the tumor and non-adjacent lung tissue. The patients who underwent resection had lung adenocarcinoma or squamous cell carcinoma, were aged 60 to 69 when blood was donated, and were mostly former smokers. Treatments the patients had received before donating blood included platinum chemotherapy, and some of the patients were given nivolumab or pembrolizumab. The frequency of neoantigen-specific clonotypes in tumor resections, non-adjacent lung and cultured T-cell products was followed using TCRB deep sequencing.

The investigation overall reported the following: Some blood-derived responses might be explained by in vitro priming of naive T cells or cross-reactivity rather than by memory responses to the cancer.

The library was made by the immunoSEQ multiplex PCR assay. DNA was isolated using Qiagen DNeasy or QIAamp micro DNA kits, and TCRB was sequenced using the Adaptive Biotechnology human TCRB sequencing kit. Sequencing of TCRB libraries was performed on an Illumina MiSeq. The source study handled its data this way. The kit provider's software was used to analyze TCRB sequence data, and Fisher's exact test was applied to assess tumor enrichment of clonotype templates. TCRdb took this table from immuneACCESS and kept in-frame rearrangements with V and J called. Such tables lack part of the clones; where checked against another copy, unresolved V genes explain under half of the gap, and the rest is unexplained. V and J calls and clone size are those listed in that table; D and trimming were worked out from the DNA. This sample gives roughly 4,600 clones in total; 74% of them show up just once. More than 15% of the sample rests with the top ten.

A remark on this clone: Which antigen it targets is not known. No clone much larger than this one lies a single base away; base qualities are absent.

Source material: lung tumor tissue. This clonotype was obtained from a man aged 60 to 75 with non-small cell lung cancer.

Here the CDR3 is given as CASSLGQGLRGYTF. The DNA reads as follows: TGTGCCAGCAGCCTAGGACAGGGTTTGAGGGGCTACACCTTC. The receptor chain draws on TRBV7-9 and TRBJ1-2, with 8 middle bases fitting TRBD1. At the junction V is shortened by 5 bases and J by 8 bases; bases outside the gene matches: 10. From the cysteine through the phenylalanine, the CDR3 covers 14 amino acids. The read is trimmed to its CDR3 DNA, 42 bases read in frame from base 1. Per the germline V gene (reference sequence), SEHNR is the CDR1 and FQNEAQ is the CDR2.